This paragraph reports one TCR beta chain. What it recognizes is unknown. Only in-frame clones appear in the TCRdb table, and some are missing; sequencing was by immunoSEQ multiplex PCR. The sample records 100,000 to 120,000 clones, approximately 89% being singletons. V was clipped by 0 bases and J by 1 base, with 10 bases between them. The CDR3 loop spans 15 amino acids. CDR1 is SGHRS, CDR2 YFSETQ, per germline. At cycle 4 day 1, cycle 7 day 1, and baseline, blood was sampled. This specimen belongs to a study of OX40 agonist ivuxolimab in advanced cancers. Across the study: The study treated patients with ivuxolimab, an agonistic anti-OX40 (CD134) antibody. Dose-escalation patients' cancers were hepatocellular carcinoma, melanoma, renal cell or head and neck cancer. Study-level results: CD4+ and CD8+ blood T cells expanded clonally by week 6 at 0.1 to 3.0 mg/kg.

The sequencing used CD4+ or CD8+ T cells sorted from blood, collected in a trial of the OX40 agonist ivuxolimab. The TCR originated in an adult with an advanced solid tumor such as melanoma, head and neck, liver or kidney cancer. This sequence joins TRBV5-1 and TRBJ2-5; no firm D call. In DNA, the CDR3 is TGCGCCAGCAGCTTGGTTGCTGGTTTCCAAGAGACCCAGTACTTC. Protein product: CASSLVAGFQETQYF.